One and the same sample provided the 8 T cell receptor beta chains below, sequenced in a study of T-cell reconstitution after alpha-beta-depleted transplantation in children. The authors prepared the TCRbeta library with unique molecular identifiers. A single record per CDR3 protein comes from TCRdb applying MiXCR to the PCR reads. Of just over 950,000 distinct CDR3 sequences in the sample, about 29% are singletons; the top ten hold 28%. The material was PBMCs, mostly from graft donor cells, obtained 360 days after TCRalphabeta/CD19-depleted stem cell transplant. The origin of the receptors is a boy in the first two years of life who had a stem cell transplant for SCID, so the T cells may come from the graft donor.

The chain recombines TRBV7-3 with TRBJ2-1; TRBD1 or TRBD2 may be the D gene (5 bases each). V shed 6 bases and J shed 9 bases, with 21 bases lying between them. CDR3 length equals 15 residues. CDR1 SGHTA and CDR2 FQGTGA come from the germline V gene. CDR3 sequence: CASSLTGRKTGEQFF. As DNA, the CDR3 is TGTGCCAGCAGTCTAACGGGACGAAAAACGGGTGAGCAGTTCTTC.

The CDR3 bases are TGTGCCAGCAGGCCACCGGGACAGGGGAACACTGAAGCTTTCTTT. Its translation is CASRPPGQGNTEAFF. This chain connects TRBV4-2 to TRBJ1-1, with 9 positions matching TRBD1. The CDR3 has 15 residues. V was clipped by 6 bases and J by 1 base; unmatched bases: 6. The germline gives CDR1 LGHNA, CDR2 YNFKEQ.

V is TRBV29-1 and J is TRBJ2-5; 12 nucleotides match TRBD1. V shed 4 bases, J shed 1 base, and the junction held 10 bases outside the gene matches. CDR3 length: 17 residues. CDR1 and CDR2 from the germline V gene are SQVTM and ANQGSEA. The CDR3 DNA reads as TGCAGCGTTGTCTTTTATGGGGGACAGGGGGCCCAAGAGACCCAGTACTTC. Its translation is CSVVFYGGQGAQETQYF. The whole variable domain, remainder taken from reference TRBV29-1 and TRBJ2-5, is SAVISQKPSRDICQRGTSLTIQCQVDSQVTMMFWYRQQPGQSLTLIATANQGSEATYESGFVIDKFPISRPNLTFSTLTVSNMSPEDSSIYLCSVVFYGGQGAQETQYFGPGTRLLVL.

The rearrangement uses TRBV7-9 and TRBJ1-2; D is perhaps TRBD1 (5 bases). The CDR3 runs 15 residues. Trimming left V 5 bases short and J 5 bases short, with 18 bases between. Germline V gives CDR1 SEHNR, CDR2 FQNEAQ (reference sequence). The CDR3 here is CASSNPGTPPYGYTF. Written as DNA, the CDR3 is TGTGCCAGCAGCAACCCCGGGACCCCTCCATATGGCTACACCTTC.

The rearrangement joins TRBV15 to TRBJ2-2; 9 bases are a match to TRBD2. V was pared by 0 bases and J by 2 bases, with 10 bases of the junction left unmatched. CDR3 length: 19 amino acids. Per germline, CDR1 LNHNV and CDR2 YYDKDF (reference sequence). CDR3 amino acids: CATSRDPPGLAYNTGELFF. The CDR3 nucleotides read TGTGCCACCAGCAGAGATCCTCCGGGACTAGCCTATAACACCGGGGAGCTGTTTTTT.

This clonotype was counted ten times or more. This chain connects TRBV11-1 to TRBJ2-3, with 12 bases aligning to TRBD2. The germline CDR1 and CDR2 sequences are SGHAT and FQDESV (reference sequence). The CDR3 spans 18 residues. After removal of 5 bases from V and 0 bases from J, the junction contained 9 bases not matched to a gene. In DNA, the CDR3 is TGTGCCAGCAGCCCGGGTCGGACTAGCGGGGAAAGCACAGATACGCAGTATTTT. Protein: CASSPGRTSGESTDTQYF.

The chain couples TRBV5-1 to TRBJ2-4, with a weak D call TRBD1 (5 bases). The CDR3 totals 13 residues. V was trimmed by 4 bases and J by 8 bases, leaving 13 bases between them. From germline, CDR1 is SGHRS and CDR2 YFSETQ. The CDR3 coding sequence is TGCGCCAGCAGCCCAGTGACAGACCACATTCAGTACTTC. It encodes CASSPVTDHIQYF.

This clonotype was picked up a small number of times. The gene calls are TRBV7-9 and TRBJ1-6; D might be TRBD1 (6 bases). This CDR3 has 13 residues. The V and J ends lost 5 bases and 10 bases respectively, with 12 bases between them. From germline, CDR1 is SEHNR and CDR2 FQNEAQ (reference sequence). CDR3 sequence (DNA): TGTGCCAGCAGCCTCGGGACAACCTCACCCCTCCACTTT. Encoded protein: CASSLGTTSPLHF.